This T cell receptor (beta chain) is from a study of beta chain features in type 1 diabetes. Germline V gene data show CDR1 as SGHVS and CDR2 as FQNEAQ. V shed 6 bases and J shed 2 bases, with 13 bases lying between them. This CDR3 has 14 amino acids. Expressed TCRB transcripts were sequenced after all isolated RNA was converted to cDNA. About 3.57 million reads per sample were averaged for naive, central memory and regulatory samples. Data came from immunoSEQ multiplex PCR; TCRdb stores just in-frame clones and leaves some out. The sample includes 140,000 or so clones, around 9.3% of them seen just once. Sorting produced populations that all topped 98% purity.

The rearrangement links TRBV7-8 to TRBJ1-2; tentatively, D is TRBD1 (6 bases). This TCR was sampled from a man younger than 30 in good health. Sequenced: naive CD4+ T cells from blood. The CDR3 spells CASRKAGENYGYTF. In DNA form, the CDR3 reads TGTGCCAGCAGAAAGGCAGGGGAAAACTATGGCTACACCTTC.